One sample yielded the 19 T cell receptor beta chains listed below, sequenced in a study of blood T cells in healthy people across ages. Using a J-beta primer mix together with a sample-barcoded 5' primer, a second PCR was run for about 7 to 12 cycles. Each CDR3 protein gets one entry after TCRdb re-called the 5' RACE reads with MiXCR. This sample has about 1,500,000 distinct CDR3 sequences, with 28% found just once. The sample was blood. All receptors derive from a young woman in good health.

The sample holds many counts of this clonotype. One end of the junction is discordant with germline, which a read error may explain. The chain is built from TRBV3-1 and TRBJ2-1; 10 positions agree with TRBD2. CDR1 and CDR2 (germline): LGHDT, YNNKEL (reference sequence). This CDR3 has 16 amino acids. CDR3 sequence (DNA): TGCGCCAGCAGCCAGGGGCTAGCGGGGGCCTACAATGAGCAGTTCTTC. This encodes CASSQGLAGAYNEQFF.

The chain links TRBV6-2 or TRBV6-3 to TRBJ2-7, with 8 bases identical to TRBD1. The CDR3 totals 14 residues. Per the germline V gene, CDR1 is MNHEY and CDR2 is SVGEGT. After removal of 6 bases from V and 2 bases from J, the junction contained 6 bases not matched to a gene. The CDR3 reads CASSTDRVTYEQYF. The CDR3 DNA follows: TGTGCCAGCAGCACGGACAGGGTCACCTACGAGCAGTACTTC.

The V call is TRBV3-1, the J call TRBJ1-1; 7 bases fit TRBD1. V trimming: 3 bases; J trimming: 4 bases; junction bases outside the gene matches: 11. Germline V CDR1 and CDR2: LGHDT, YNNKEL (reference sequence). The CDR3 spans 16 residues. CDR3 bases: TGTGCCAGCAGCCATCTCCCGGGACAGAGGGTCACTGAAGCTTTCTTT. Its protein product is CASSHLPGQRVTEAFF. The variable domain in full, completed from reference TRBV3-1 and TRBJ1-1, reads DTAVSQTPKYLVTQMGNDKSIKCEQNLGHDTMYWYKQDSKKFLKIMFSYNNKELIINETVPNRFSPKSPDKAHLNLHINSLELGDSAVYFCASSHLPGQRVTEAFFGQGTRLTVV.

The chain combines TRBV3-1 with TRBJ2-5; tentative D call: TRBD2 (7 bases). V was trimmed by 2 bases and J by 1 base, leaving 11 bases between them. CDR3 length: 15 residues. The germline gives CDR1 LGHDT, CDR2 YNNKEL (reference sequence). As DNA, the CDR3 is TGTGCCAGCAGCCAATCTGCGGGGGCCCAAGAGACCCAGTACTTC. Translating it yields CASSQSAGAQETQYF.

The V and J genes are TRBV7-2 and TRBJ2-2; the D call may be TRBD1 or TRBD2 (5 bases each). Trimming cost V 1 base and J 3 bases, with 12 bases left between them. Germline CDR1 is SGHTA and CDR2 is FQGNSA. The CDR3 contains 16 residues. The chain's CDR3 is CASSLVSGRYTGELFF. In DNA, the CDR3 is TGTGCCAGCAGCTTAGTCTCGGGGCGATACACCGGGGAGCTGTTTTTT.

This chain connects TRBV10-1 to TRBJ2-5; 7 bases match TRBD2. The CDR3 totals 16 residues. V shed 0 bases, J shed 4 bases, and the junction held 8 bases outside the gene matches. In germline, CDR1 is WNHNN, CDR2 SYGVQD (reference sequence). The CDR3 coding sequence is TGCGCCAGCAGTGAGTCGAATGGGGCGGGAGCAGAGACCCAGTACTTC. It yields the protein CASSESNGAGAETQYF.

This clonotype showed up just a few times. V is TRBV20-1 and J is TRBJ1-3, with D possibly matching TRBD1 (5 bases). CDR3 length equals 13 residues. Trimming stripped 4 bases from V and 4 bases from J, with 11 bases between. Germline-derived CDR1 and CDR2 are DFQATT and SNEGSKA (reference sequence). The CDR3 spells CSATLGVGNTIYF. The DNA for the CDR3 is TGCAGTGCTACCTTGGGGGTAGGAAACACCATATATTTT.

This clonotype was observed a handful of times. The chain has TRBV11-2 and TRBJ2-3; 7 nucleotides match TRBD1. The V and J ends lost 4 bases and 4 bases, in that order; junction bases with no gene match: 5. The germline V gene encodes CDR1 SGHAT and CDR2 FQNNGV. The CDR3 has 14 amino acids. CDR3 protein: CASSSTTGSDTQYF. In DNA, the CDR3 is TGTGCCAGCAGCTCCACGACAGGGTCAGATACGCAGTATTTT. The variable domain in full, completed from reference TRBV11-2 and TRBJ2-3, reads EAGVAQSPRYKIIEKRQSVAFWCNPISGHATLYWYQQILGQGPKLLIQFQNNGVVDDSQLPKDRFSAERLKGVDSTLKIQPAKLEDSAVYLCASSSTTGSDTQYFGPGTRLTVL.

This clonotype was seen more than once but under ten times. This chain joins TRBV11-2 and TRBJ2-7; D is possibly TRBD2 (6 bases). The V end was cut by 4 bases, the J end by 3 bases, with 13 bases between. Germline CDR1 reads SGHAT; CDR2 reads FQNNGV. The length of the CDR3 is 14 residues. The CDR3, as DNA: TGTGCCAGCAGCTGGGGGACTCTCGGCTACGAGCAGTACTTC. Its translation: CASSWGTLGYEQYF.

This clonotype was detected many times. The chain uses TRBV6-2 or TRBV6-3 and TRBJ2-7; TRBD2 is a possible D gene (6 bases). Germline CDR1 reads MNHEY; CDR2 reads SVGEGT. The CDR3 totals 14 residues. The V end was cut by 2 bases, the J end by 1 base, with 9 bases between. CDR3 coding DNA: TGTGCCAGCAGTTACAGGGACTCTTCCTACGAGCAGTACTTC. Translated: CASSYRDSSYEQYF.

This CDR3 reads CSVETGLVNTGELFF. DNA for the CDR3: TGCAGCGTTGAGACAGGGTTGGTGAACACCGGGGAGCTGTTTTTT. V is TRBV29-1 and J is TRBJ2-2; 7 bases agree with TRBD1. CDR3 length equals 15 residues. Germline CDR1 and CDR2: SQVTM and ANQGSEA. Losses at the gene ends were 3 bases for V and 1 base for J; bases not matched to a gene: 5.

V is TRBV6-6 and J is TRBJ2-5; D is uncertain. The germline V and J ends were trimmed by 2 bases and 5 bases, with 9 bases remaining between them. Germline values: CDR1 MNHNY, CDR2 SVGAGI (reference sequence). The CDR3 contains 13 residues. The CDR3 is CASSYRDGETQYF. The CDR3, as DNA: TGTGCCAGCAGTTACAGGGATGGGGAGACCCAGTACTTC.

The DNA for the CDR3 is TGTGCCAGCAGCTCCGGGACAAAAGCTTTCTTT. Protein: CASSSGTKAFF. This chain links TRBV7-3 with TRBJ1-1, with D possibly TRBD1 on 6 matching bases. The CDR3 runs to 11 residues. Between the trimmed V and J ends, which lost 4 bases and 9 bases, there was a span of 9 bases. CDR1 and CDR2 from the germline V gene are SGHTA and FQGTGA.

This chain joins TRBV29-1 and TRBJ2-2; 8 bases line up with TRBD1. With V trimmed by 3 bases and J by 7 bases, 1 base remained unmatched. CDR3 length: 12 amino acids. CDR1 SQVTM and CDR2 ANQGSEA come from the germline V gene. CDR3 DNA sequence: TGCAGCGTTGACAGGGGGCACGGGGAGCTGTTTTTT. Translated: CSVDRGHGELFF.

CDR3 nucleotide sequence: TGTGCCAGTCAGGGGAGCACAGATACGCAGTATTTT. It specifies CASQGSTDTQYF. The chain couples TRBV2 to TRBJ2-3, with D perhaps TRBD1 (6 bases). The CDR3 is made up of 12 amino acids. V was clipped by 9 bases and J by 0 bases, with 7 bases between them. In germline, CDR1 is SNHLY, CDR2 FYNNEI.

This clonotype appeared many times. The chain links TRBV20-1 to TRBJ2-5; a weak D match, TRBD2 (6 bases). Trimming stripped 3 bases from V and 4 bases from J, with 15 bases between. This CDR3 is built from 14 residues. The germline gives CDR1 DFQATT, CDR2 SNEGSKA (reference sequence). The CDR3 loop is CSAREQLARETQYF. The DNA for the CDR3 is TGCAGTGCTAGGGAACAACTAGCACGAGAGACCCAGTACTTC.

This clonotype occurred a few times. The V call is TRBV10-2, the J call TRBJ2-4; D gene unclear. This CDR3 has 13 amino acids. V lost 0 bases and J 5 bases, leaving 5 bases between the germline ends. Germline V gives CDR1 WSHSY, CDR2 SAAADI. This CDR3 reads CASSESTENIQYF. CDR3 bases: TGCGCCAGCAGTGAGTCGACGGAAAACATTCAGTACTTC.

CDR3 nucleotide sequence: TGTGCCAGCAGCGTCATCGGAGGGAACACTGAAGCTTTCTTT. It specifies CASSVIGGNTEAFF. The chain has TRBV9 and TRBJ1-1, with D uncertain. The CDR3 spans 14 residues. Trimming stripped 2 bases from V and 1 base from J, with 9 bases between. CDR1 is SGDLS, CDR2 YYNGEE, per germline.

This clonotype was observed at least ten times. This chain uses TRBV7-8 with TRBJ2-7; D possibly corresponds to TRBD2 (6 bases). Germline assignment: CDR1 SGHVS and CDR2 FQNEAQ. This CDR3 has 15 residues. Trimming shortened V by 3 bases and J by 3 bases, and 15 bases separated the two germline ends. The DNA for the CDR3 is TGTGCCAGCAGCTTTGCTCGGGACTCACACTACGAGCAGTACTTC. This translates into CASSFARDSHYEQYF.